This TCR beta chain was documented in a study of identical twins. Study-level points and caveats: Within monozygotic twins, out-of-frame TCR alpha sharing was underestimated by the models.

This clonotype turned up a few times. Antigen specificity is unknown. Germline V gives CDR1 DFQATT, CDR2 SNEGSKA (reference sequence). V lost 3 bases to trimming and J lost 2 bases, with 13 bases between them. This CDR3 region has 14 residues. TCRdb independently ran MiXCR on the 5' RACE reads; one entry per CDR3 protein. The sample has 700,000 or so distinct CDR3 sequences; under 9% are singletons. The same sample was also studied in work on yellow fever vaccine responses in identical twins.

The TCR sequence derives from a woman aged 18-29 years in good health. The rearrangement links TRBV20-1 to TRBJ2-5, with D possibly TRBD1 on 6 matching bases. Sequenced: PBMCs. The CDR3 here is CSASKQGKQETQYF. The DNA of the CDR3 is TGCAGTGCTAGTAAACAGGGAAAGCAAGAGACCCAGTACTTC.